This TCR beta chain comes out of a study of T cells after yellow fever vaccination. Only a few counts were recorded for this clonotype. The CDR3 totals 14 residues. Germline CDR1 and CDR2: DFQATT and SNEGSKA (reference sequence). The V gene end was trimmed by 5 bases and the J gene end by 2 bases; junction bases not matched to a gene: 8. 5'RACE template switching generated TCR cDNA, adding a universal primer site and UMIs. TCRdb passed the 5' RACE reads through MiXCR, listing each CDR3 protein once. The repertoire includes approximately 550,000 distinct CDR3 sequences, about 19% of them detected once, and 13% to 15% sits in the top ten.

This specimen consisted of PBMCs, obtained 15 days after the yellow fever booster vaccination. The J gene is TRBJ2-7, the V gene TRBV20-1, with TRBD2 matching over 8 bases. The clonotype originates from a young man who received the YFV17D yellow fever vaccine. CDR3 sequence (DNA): TGCAGTGCTCCGGAGGGACTAGGGACCTACGAGCAGTACTTC. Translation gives CSAPEGLGTYEQYF.